This TCR beta chain was identified during a study of cytotoxic CD8 clonotypes in ibrutinib-treated CLL. About the research overall: Once treatment had gone on for a median of around eleven months, range 6 to 36, response samples were drawn. The study, taken as a whole, reports: An increase in clonality occurred at ibrutinib response, followed by a return toward baseline at progression.

On this clone: What it recognizes is unknown.

Germline V gives CDR1 SGHTA, CDR2 FQGNSA. Trimming stripped 5 bases from V and 1 base from J, with 14 bases between. The CDR3 is made up of 16 amino acids. Targeted sequencing depth ranged from 1 in 200,000 to 1 in 1 million T cells. Data came from immunoSEQ multiplex PCR; TCRdb stores just in-frame clones and leaves some out. The profile covers more than 300,000 clones, with roughly 80% appearing a single time and 6.5% to 8.5% taken by the ten largest. The material sequenced was PBMCs, taken before ibrutinib treatment. The J gene is TRBJ2-2, the V gene TRBV7-2; TRBD2 might be the D (5 bases). The sequence derives from a human donor with chronic lymphocytic leukemia. The CDR3 DNA reads TGTGCCAGCAGCATCACCCTCGGGGTGAACACCGGGGAGCTGTTTTTT. It specifies CASSITLGVNTGELFF.